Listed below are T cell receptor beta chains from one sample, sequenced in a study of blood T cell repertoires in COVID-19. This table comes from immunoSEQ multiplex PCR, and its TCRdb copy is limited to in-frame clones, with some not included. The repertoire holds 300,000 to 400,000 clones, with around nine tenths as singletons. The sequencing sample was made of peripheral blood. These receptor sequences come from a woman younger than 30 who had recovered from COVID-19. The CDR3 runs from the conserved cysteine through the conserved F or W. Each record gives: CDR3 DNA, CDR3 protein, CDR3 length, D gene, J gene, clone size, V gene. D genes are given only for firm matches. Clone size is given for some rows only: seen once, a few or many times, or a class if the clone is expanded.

TGTGCCAGCAGCCCCCGGGACAGGTTATCCGGAAACACCATATATTTT,CASSPRDRLSGNTIYF,16,TRBD1,TRBJ1-3,NA,TRBV7-6
TGTGCCAGCAGTTCGACAGGGGTGACTGAAGCTTTCTTT,CASSSTGVTEAFF,13,TRBD1,TRBJ1-1,NA,TRBV6-2/TRBV6-3
TGCGCCAGCAGCTTGTTTAGGGGGAGTAGTAGCTATGGCTACACCTTC,CASSLFRGSSSYGYTF,16,NA,TRBJ1-2,NA,TRBV5-1
TGTGCCAGCAGTGAAAACAGGGGAGCAAAACTGTTTTTT,CASSENRGAKLFF,13,TRBD1,TRBJ1-4,NA,TRBV2
TGTGCCAGCAGCGCCGTACAGATCAACTATGGCTACACCTTC,CASSAVQINYGYTF,14,NA,TRBJ1-2,NA,TRBV5-4
TGTGCCAGCAGCCAAGACGCTAGCGGGAGGTACAATGAGCAGTTCTTC,CASSQDASGRYNEQFF,16,TRBD2,TRBJ2-1,NA,TRBV4-2
TGCGCCAGCAGCCAAGATCCCTACAGGGGAATAGGCGGGGAGCTGTTTTTT,CASSQDPYRGIGGELFF,17,TRBD1,TRBJ2-2,NA,TRBV4-3
TGTGCCAGCAGGAGACTACAGGGGGCTAGCAATCAGCCCCAGCATTTT,CASRRLQGASNQPQHF,16,TRBD1,TRBJ1-5,NA,TRBV27
TGTGCCAGCAGCTTGCGGACAGGGGGCGGTTACAATGAGCAGTTCTTC,CASSLRTGGGYNEQFF,16,TRBD1,TRBJ2-1,NA,TRBV7-2
TGTGCCAGCAGCCCCGACTGGTCTAGCGCCCCAGATACGCAGTATTTT,CASSPDWSSAPDTQYF,16,NA,TRBJ2-3,NA,TRBV7-9
TGTGCCAGCAGCCCTCTGGGACTAGCAACGGATACGCAGTATTTT,CASSPLGLATDTQYF,15,TRBD2,TRBJ2-3,NA,TRBV7-2
TGTGCCAGCACCAAGACTAGCGGGTACAATGAGCAGTTCTTC,CASTKTSGYNEQFF,14,TRBD2,TRBJ2-1,NA,TRBV5-8
TGCGCCAGCAGCTTGGTAACTAGCGGTGGTGAGCAGTTCTTC,CASSLVTSGGEQFF,14,TRBD2,TRBJ2-1,NA,TRBV5-1
TGTGCCAACCGACAGCAGATGAACACTGAAGCTTTCTTT,CANRQQMNTEAFF,13,NA,TRBJ1-1,NA,TRBV6-6
TGTGCCAGCAGCTTAGGGCATCCTAGCACAGATACGCAGTATTTT,CASSLGHPSTDTQYF,15,NA,TRBJ2-3,NA,TRBV7-2
TGCGCCAGCAGCCCGACAGGGGCGCGATGGGAGACCCAGTACTTC,CASSPTGARWETQYF,15,TRBD1,TRBJ2-5,NA,TRBV5-1
TGCGCCAGCAGCTGGTTACTAGCGGGATCCTGGGACACCGGGGAGCTGTTTTTT,CASSWLLAGSWDTGELFF,18,TRBD2,TRBJ2-2,once,TRBV5-1
TGTGCCAGCAGTGACCCAGGCGGGAGGAACGAGCAGTTCTTC,CASSDPGGRNEQFF,14,TRBD2,TRBJ2-1,NA,TRBV28
TGTGCCAGCATCTCCACAGGGTTCCATAATTCACCCCTCCACTTT,CASISTGFHNSPLHF,15,NA,TRBJ1-6,NA,TRBV28
TGTGCCAGCAGCGTAGCGGGAGGGTACACCGGGGAGCTGTTTTTT,CASSVAGGYTGELFF,15,TRBD2,TRBJ2-2,NA,TRBV2
TGTGCCAGTCACATCGACAGGGTTGGCAATCAGCCCCAGCATTTT,CASHIDRVGNQPQHF,15,TRBD1,TRBJ1-5,NA,TRBV2
TGTGCCACCAGCAGGAGGGACAGGGAGGGCCTTGAAGCTTTCTTT,CATSRRDREGLEAFF,15,TRBD1,TRBJ1-1,NA,TRBV15
TGTGCCAGCAGTACTGGACAGGGCGATGGCTACACCTTC,CASSTGQGDGYTF,13,TRBD1,TRBJ1-2,NA,TRBV6-2/TRBV6-3
TGTGCCATCAGTGGGGACAGCAACACTGAAGCTTTCTTT,CAISGDSNTEAFF,13,TRBD1,TRBJ1-1,NA,TRBV10-3
TGTGCCAGCAGCTTCGGGGAGGATACGCAGTATTTT,CASSFGEDTQYF,12,NA,TRBJ2-3,once,TRBV7-9
TGCGCCAGCAGCGCGGGACTAAATCACAATGAGCAGTTCTTC,CASSAGLNHNEQFF,14,TRBD2,TRBJ2-1,NA,TRBV5-1
TGTGCCAGTAGTCCATATGGGAACAGGGGAAATTCACCCCTCCACTTT,CASSPYGNRGNSPLHF,16,TRBD1,TRBJ1-6,NA,TRBV19
TGTGCCAGCAGCGCGTCCGGGACTAGCGGGAATGAGCAGTTCTTC,CASSASGTSGNEQFF,15,TRBD2,TRBJ2-1,NA,TRBV9
TGTGCCAGCAGCAGGACTCCCCAAGAGACCCAGTACTTC,CASSRTPQETQYF,13,NA,TRBJ2-5,NA,TRBV12-3/TRBV12-4
TGTGCCAGCAGTGCCGACAGGTTGGGCACTGAAGCTTTCTTT,CASSADRLGTEAFF,14,NA,TRBJ1-1,NA,TRBV27
TGCGCCAGCAGCTTGGGCCGACAGGTTAATTCACCCCTCCACTTT,CASSLGRQVNSPLHF,15,NA,TRBJ1-6,NA,TRBV5-1
TGTGCCACCAGTGATTATGACAGCTATGGCTACACCTTC,CATSDYDSYGYTF,13,NA,TRBJ1-2,NA,TRBV24-1
TGTGCCAGCAGCCAAGATTGGAGCGGAGCCGCCACAGATACGCAGTATTTT,CASSQDWSGAATDTQYF,17,NA,TRBJ2-3,NA,TRBV3-1/TRBV3-2
TGTGCCAGCAGTAGAAGCGGGAGGAACGGTGTTGAGCAGTTCTTC,CASSRSGRNGVEQFF,15,TRBD2,TRBJ2-1,NA,TRBV6-6
TGTGCCAGCAGCCCCAGAGGACAGCCAAAACGGCATGAAAAACTGTTTTTT,CASSPRGQPKRHEKLFF,17,NA,TRBJ1-4,NA,TRBV6-4
TGTGCCAGCAGAGAGACAGCCTCTAATGAAAAACTGTTTTTT,CASRETASNEKLFF,14,NA,TRBJ1-4,NA,TRBV5-6
TGTGCCAGCAGCTTAGCCTCCGGGACAGTCTCTGGAAACACCATATATTTT,CASSLASGTVSGNTIYF,17,TRBD1,TRBJ1-3,few,TRBV7-8
TGTGCCAGCTCACCACCGGTAGGGACAGGGAAGTACAATGAGCAGTTCTTC,CASSPPVGTGKYNEQFF,17,TRBD1,TRBJ2-1,NA,TRBV18
TGTGCCAGCATTCCGGCAGGAACCGAAGTGGGCTATGGCTACACCTTC,CASIPAGTEVGYGYTF,16,NA,TRBJ1-2,NA,TRBV5-6
TGTGCCAGCAGCATCACAGATACGCAGTATTTT,CASSITDTQYF,11,NA,TRBJ2-3,NA,TRBV28
TGTGCCTGGAGGCGGGACCCCGATAATTCACCCCTCCACTTT,CAWRRDPDNSPLHF,14,NA,TRBJ1-6,NA,TRBV30
TGTGCCAGCAGACTTAGTTCCACAGATACGCAGTATTTT,CASRLSSTDTQYF,13,NA,TRBJ2-3,NA,TRBV27
TGCGCCAGCAGCCAAGATCCCCTTAGCGGGAGGGCCTCCGGGGAGCTGTTTTTT,CASSQDPLSGRASGELFF,18,TRBD2,TRBJ2-2,NA,TRBV4-3
TGTGCCAGTAGTATTCGAACCACCGGGACAGTGGATCAGCCCCAGCATTTT,CASSIRTTGTVDQPQHF,17,TRBD1,TRBJ1-5,NA,TRBV19
TGTGCCAGCAGCTTTGGGACTAGCGGCCCAAACGGGGAGCTGTTTTTT,CASSFGTSGPNGELFF,16,TRBD2,TRBJ2-2,NA,TRBV5-4
TGTGCCAGCAGCTTAGGAAGCGGGGGCCCTGAAAAACTGTTTTTT,CASSLGSGGPEKLFF,15,NA,TRBJ1-4,NA,TRBV11-2
TGCGCCAGCAGCTTTGGCGGGAGGGTCGCCGGGGAGCTGTTTTTT,CASSFGGRVAGELFF,15,TRBD2,TRBJ2-2,once,TRBV5-1
TGTGCCAGTATCATGGGGACAGTAATGAACACTGAAGCTTTCTTT,CASIMGTVMNTEAFF,15,TRBD1,TRBJ1-1,NA,TRBV19
TGTGCCAGCAGTGAAGGGACAGGGTTGCAGCCCCAGCATTTT,CASSEGTGLQPQHF,14,TRBD1,TRBJ1-5,NA,TRBV6-1
TGTGCCAGCAGCCCGGGTTTGGGTAAAGGTTACAATGAGCAGTTCTTC,CASSPGLGKGYNEQFF,16,NA,TRBJ2-1,NA,TRBV7-2
TGTGCCAGCAGCATTATGTTCGGGACTGTGCAGCCCCAGCATTTT,CASSIMFGTVQPQHF,15,NA,TRBJ1-5,NA,TRBV5-6
TGTGCCAGCAAAGGAGGACAGGGCTTTTGGAATGAGCAGTTCTTC,CASKGGQGFWNEQFF,15,TRBD1,TRBJ2-1,NA,TRBV27
TGTGCCAGCAGCTTCGGTTCCCGTGGAGAGACCCAGTACTTC,CASSFGSRGETQYF,14,NA,TRBJ2-5,NA,TRBV5-4
TGCAGCGTTGAACTGCGGGACCGCTCCTACAATGAGCAGTTCTTC,CSVELRDRSYNEQFF,15,NA,TRBJ2-1,NA,TRBV29-1
TGCGCCAGCAGCTTCGGGGATTTGGTGGGCGCTGAAGCTTTCTTT,CASSFGDLVGAEAFF,15,NA,TRBJ1-1,NA,TRBV5-1
TGTGCCAGCAGCTTAGGAGGTATTGCGGGAGGATACAATGAGCAGTTCTTC,CASSLGGIAGGYNEQFF,17,TRBD2,TRBJ2-1,NA,TRBV11-3
TGTGCCAGCTCACCTACAGGAGTTAATGAAAAACTGTTTTTT,CASSPTGVNEKLFF,14,NA,TRBJ1-4,NA,TRBV18
TGTGCCAGTAGTATTGTCCGAGAAACGAACACCGGGGAGCTGTTTTTT,CASSIVRETNTGELFF,16,NA,TRBJ2-2,NA,TRBV19
TGTGCCAGCAGCGAACTAGCGATCACATCAGAGACCCAGTACTTC,CASSELAITSETQYF,15,TRBD2,TRBJ2-5,NA,TRBV9